This T cell receptor (beta chain) stems from a study of memory CD4+ T cells and cytomegalovirus serostatus (dated by TCRdb to the late 2010s). At the level of the whole study: The cohort included roughly 33 healthy adults from Belgium, of whom 9 were CMV seropositive and 24 were CMV seronegative. To replicate a published TCR-based CMV serostatus classifier, the researchers sequenced the CD4+ memory TCRbeta repertoires of a Belgian cohort whose cytomegalovirus serostatus was known. Points the paper makes about the study in general: For predicting CMV serostatus, the median bootstrapped AUC was approximately 0.95 using the original framework and less than 0.93 using a US-trained random forest. Of around 160 previously reported CMV-associated TCRbeta sequences, some 73 appeared in the CD4+ memory repertoires, each in one to five individuals. The results were interpreted as suggesting that the CMV-associated TCR signature is mostly present in the CD4+ memory repertoire. Only CD4+CD45RO+ memory cells were sequenced, in contrast to the original study, in which naive and memory CD4+ and CD8+ populations were covered. A median bootstrapped AUC of roughly 0.95 with a 95% CI of 0.76-1.00 was achieved on the Belgian cohort by the original-framework classifier.

A FACSAria II was used to sort memory CD4+ T cells, defined as single viable CD3+CD4+CD8-CD45RO+ cells. To determine CMV serostatus, a Roche Elecsys assay was used that detects serum IgG against CMV pp150, pp28, p38 and p52. Once the samples were thawed, total CD4+ T cells were enriched through positive selection using CD4 magnetic microbeads. The samples came from a separate study whose specific focus was interrogating the CD4+ T cell memory repertoire. Peripheral blood mononuclear cells were isolated and cryopreserved according to standard operating procedures, and serum was stored at -80 degrees C. The staining relied on CD3-PerCP (BW264/56), CD4-APC (RPA-T4), CD45RO-PE (UCHT1) and CD8-Pacific Orange (3B5) antibodies, and Sytox blue was used to exclude non-viable cells. Notes on this clone: Its antigen is unknown. Per-base qualities were not stored, and no clone one base away is much larger.

Including cysteine and phenylalanine, the CDR3 has 15 amino acids. Only the CDR3 DNA is retained, 45 bases long and in frame from the first base. V is pruned by 7 bases and J by 4 bases, leaving 10 bases of the junction without a gene match. Taken from the germline V gene, the CDR1 and CDR2 loops are SNHLY and FYNNEI. Genomic DNA was extracted from sorted cells with the Quick-DNA Microprep Kit. Amplification of TCRbeta DNA was done with the immunoSEQ hsTCRbeta kit, following the protocol from the manufacturer. An Illumina MiSeq instrument was used to sequence the TCRbeta libraries. Per the original workflow: Once out-of-frame sequences had been removed, 2,204,828 distinct TCRbeta sequences were left, which works out to an average of around 73,000 per individual. Two values were used to score each individual: the count of over 150 previously reported CMV-associated TCRbeta sequences and the total count of productive distinct TCRbeta sequences. A beta-binomial model was reimplemented in Python, and scikit-learn random forests with default parameters were trained on data from the US cohort. Classifier performance on the Belgian cohort was summarized as median AUC with percentile confidence intervals calculated over 10,000 bootstrap iterations. The clones in this table, taken by TCRdb from immuneACCESS, are in-frame only. Not every clone is retained; where verified, under half of the shortfall comes from an unresolved V gene, and the cause of the rest is unknown. V, J and clone size are taken as reported in that table, and D and trimming were inferred from the DNA itself. This sample lists about 56,000 clones; over 80% were detected once. The leading ten clones occupy roughly 0.4% of the sample.

Sequencing was carried out using memory CD4+ T cells from blood. The origin of this receptor is an adult in good health and CMV-seronegative. The rearranged segments are TRBV2 and TRBJ1-5, with 7 central nucleotides matching TRBD1. The CDR3 amino acid sequence is: CASTLRGDSNQPQHF. The DNA sequence is as follows: TGTGCCAGCACCTTAAGGGGGGACAGTAATCAGCCCCAGCATTTT.